These 9 T cell receptor beta chains originate from one sample sequenced in a study of T-cell memory formation after mild COVID-19. MiXCR, run by TCRdb on the 5' RACE reads, gives a single entry per CDR3 protein. The repertoire includes about 470,000 distinct CDR3 sequences, 15% to 20% of them detected once, and about 12% sits in the top ten. Sequencing was done on a sample of PBMCs or a T cell subset sorted from them (not recorded which). The receptors come from an adult woman who had mild COVID-19 (a few samples of this study predate the infection). Cell type and time point are not known.

V and J are TRBV10-2 and TRBJ1-1; 11 bases agree with TRBD1. This CDR3 has 13 residues. The V and J ends lost 7 bases and 10 bases, in that order; junction bases with no gene match: 8. Germline CDR1 and CDR2: WSHSY and SAAADI. The CDR3 nucleotides are TGCGCCAGCACCCCGGGACAGGGGGGAGGAGCTTTCTTT. It specifies CASTPGQGGGAFF.

The genes are TRBV19 and TRBJ1-1; TRBD1 matches at 10 bases. Trimming removed 4 bases from V and 3 bases from J; junction bases left unmatched: 5. The germline CDR1 and CDR2 sequences are LNHDA and SQIVND (reference sequence). The CDR3 is made up of 15 amino acids. CDR3 loop: CASSTGQGTDTEAFF. CDR3 sequence (DNA): TGTGCCAGTAGTACGGGACAGGGGACCGACACTGAAGCTTTCTTT. Using reference TRBV19 and TRBJ1-1 for the parts outside the CDR3, the full variable domain is DGGITQSPKYLFRKEGQNVTLSCEQNLNHDAMYWYRQDPGQGLRLIYYSQIVNDFQKGDIAEGYSVSREKKESFPLTVTSAQKNPTAFYLCASSTGQGTDTEAFFGQGTRLTVV.

This clonotype was counted a few times. V usage is TRBV29-1 and J usage is TRBJ2-1; no reliable D call. This CDR3 contains 14 residues. Trimming pared 5 bases from V and 5 bases from J, leaving 16 bases between. Germline V gene data show CDR1 as SQVTM and CDR2 as ANQGSEA. The CDR3 loop reads CSVWTGTGNNEQFF. DNA for the CDR3: TGCAGCGTTTGGACCGGTACGGGCAACAATGAGCAGTTCTTC.

This clonotype has only a few counts. The rearrangement links TRBV4-1 to TRBJ1-1, with D possibly TRBD1 on 6 matching bases. The CDR3 has 17 amino acids. The V and J ends lost 7 bases and 6 bases respectively, with 27 bases between them. Germline-derived CDR1 and CDR2 are MGHRA and YSYEKL. CDR3 sequence (DNA): TGCGCCAGCACCCGATCCGGGGGGCCGGGGACAAGCGCTGAAGCTTTCTTT. Translation: CASTRSGGPGTSAEAFF.

This clonotype was seen more than once but under ten times. The rearrangement uses TRBV11-2 and TRBJ2-7; 8 nucleotides agree with TRBD1. Germline-derived CDR1 and CDR2 are SGHAT and FQNNGV. This CDR3 has 16 amino acids. With 3 bases clipped from V and 0 bases from J, the junction kept 7 bases outside the gene matches. The DNA for the CDR3 is TGTGCCAGCAGCTTGTCGGGACAGGTTAACTCCTACGAGCAGTACTTC. Its protein product is CASSLSGQVNSYEQYF.

The genes are TRBV20-1 and TRBJ1-5; D is ambiguous. The germline gives CDR1 DFQATT, CDR2 SNEGSKA (reference sequence). The CDR3 contains 15 residues. Trimming removed 2 bases from V and 3 bases from J, with 14 bases in between. This chain's CDR3 is CSARPLGDPNQPQHF. In DNA form, the CDR3 reads TGCAGTGCTAGACCCCTAGGCGACCCCAATCAGCCCCAGCATTTT.

The chain couples TRBV7-9 to TRBJ2-1; D may be TRBD1 (5 bases). Germline-derived CDR1 and CDR2 are SEHNR and FQNEAQ (reference sequence). Trimming shortened V by 3 bases and J by 6 bases, and 9 bases separated the two germline ends. The CDR3 spans 13 residues. Here the CDR3 reads CASSFDRGNEQFF. The CDR3 coding sequence is TGTGCCAGCAGCTTCGACAGAGGCAATGAGCAGTTCTTC.

In its sample, this clonotype was seen a few times. The rearrangement links TRBV20-1 to TRBJ2-7, with 7 bases lining up with TRBD2. With V trimmed by 5 bases and J by 1 base, 2 bases remained unmatched. The CDR3 runs to 12 residues. Germline V lookup: CDR1 DFQATT, CDR2 SNEGSKA (reference sequence). Here the CDR3 DNA reads TGCAGTGCTTCTAGCGGTTCCTACGAGCAGTACTTC. Translating it yields CSASSGSYEQYF.

Note on this clonotype: A read error is likely, as this CDR3 ends without the conserved phenylalanine or tryptophan. V gene TRBV5-1 combines with J gene TRBJ2-7; TRBD1 matches 10 bases. J was trimmed by 5 bases and V by 2 bases; bases with no gene match: 4. Germline CDR1 reads SGHRS; CDR2 reads YFSETQ. CDR3 length: 14 residues. The CDR3: CASSLTGTGDEQYL. In nucleotides, the CDR3 is TGCGCCAGCAGCTTAACCGGGACAGGGGACGAGCAGTACCTC.